The rows below give T cell receptor beta chains drawn from one sample of a study of PD-1 blockade in classical Hodgkin lymphoma. Clones were sequenced by immunoSEQ multiplex PCR, and TCRdb holds only the in-frame ones, with some missing. Of some 70,000 clones listed, about 93% are singletons. Material for sequencing was peripheral blood mononuclear cells (PBMCs). The receptors shown here come from a human donor with classical Hodgkin lymphoma. Both conserved end residues are part of each CDR3. The D gene is left open where the match is weak. Size is omitted from some rows. Given values are once, few, many or a class for expanded clones.

clone size: NA; D gene: NA; J gene: TRBJ2-4; V gene: TRBV5-6; CDR3 protein: CASHSHGTLKNIQYF; CDR3 DNA: TGTGCCAGCCATTCCCATGGGACACTAAAAAACATTCAGTACTTC
clone size: NA; D gene: TRBD2; J gene: TRBJ2-1; V gene: TRBV4-1; CDR3 protein: CASSQGTSGAPRNEQFF; CDR3 DNA: TGCGCCAGCAGCCAGGGGACTAGCGGGGCCCCAAGGAATGAGCAGTTCTTC
clone size: NA; D gene: NA; J gene: TRBJ1-5; V gene: TRBV4-3; CDR3 protein: CASSQDRHRENQPQHF; CDR3 DNA: TGCGCCAGCAGCCAAGATCGTCATAGGGAAAATCAGCCCCAGCATTTT
clone size: NA; D gene: NA; J gene: TRBJ1-5; V gene: TRBV30; CDR3 protein: CAWSVHPGQPQHF; CDR3 DNA: TGTGCCTGGAGTGTACACCCCGGGCAGCCCCAGCATTTT
clone size: NA; D gene: NA; J gene: TRBJ1-1; V gene: TRBV11-2; CDR3 protein: CASSPRMWGASNTEAFF; CDR3 DNA: TGTGCCAGCAGCCCCAGGATGTGGGGGGCATCGAACACTGAAGCTTTCTTT
clone size: NA; D gene: NA; J gene: TRBJ2-7; V gene: TRBV7-2; CDR3 protein: CASSLGQGKEREQYF; CDR3 DNA: TGTGCCAGCAGCTTAGGTCAGGGAAAGGAACGCGAGCAGTACTTC
clone size: NA; D gene: TRBD1; J gene: TRBJ2-3; V gene: TRBV27; CDR3 protein: CASADRGPTDTQYF; CDR3 DNA: TGTGCCAGCGCTGACAGGGGACCCACAGATACGCAGTATTTT
clone size: once; D gene: TRBD1; J gene: TRBJ2-5; V gene: TRBV29-1; CDR3 protein: CSAWTGDETQYF; CDR3 DNA: TGCAGCGCATGGACAGGGGATGAGACCCAGTACTTC
clone size: NA; D gene: TRBD2; J gene: TRBJ2-7; V gene: TRBV7-2; CDR3 protein: CASSRTSGRYEQYF; CDR3 DNA: TGTGCCAGCAGCCGGACTAGCGGGCGCTACGAGCAGTACTTC
clone size: once; D gene: NA; J gene: TRBJ1-1; V gene: TRBV6-5; CDR3 protein: CASSRQTGSTEAFF; CDR3 DNA: TGTGCCAGCAGTCGACAGACCGGGTCCACTGAAGCTTTCTTT
clone size: NA; D gene: TRBD2; J gene: TRBJ2-1; V gene: TRBV5-5; CDR3 protein: CASSTPTGTGLADYNEQFF; CDR3 DNA: TGTGCCAGCAGCACACCCACAGGAACCGGACTAGCGGACTACAATGAGCAGTTCTTC
clone size: NA; D gene: NA; J gene: TRBJ1-5; V gene: TRBV25-1; CDR3 protein: CASSGTGQYQPQHF; CDR3 DNA: TGTGCCAGCAGTGGAACCGGACAGTACCAGCCCCAGCATTTT
clone size: NA; D gene: TRBD1; J gene: TRBJ1-2; V gene: TRBV7-3; CDR3 protein: CASSSGPGQGSYGYTF; CDR3 DNA: TGTGCCAGCAGCTCGGGTCCGGGACAGGGAAGCTATGGCTACACCTTC
clone size: NA; D gene: NA; J gene: TRBJ1-2; V gene: TRBV2; CDR3 protein: CASTLNNYGYTF; CDR3 DNA: TGTGCCAGCACTCTTAACAACTATGGCTACACCTTC
clone size: NA; D gene: NA; J gene: TRBJ1-1; V gene: TRBV29-1; CDR3 protein: CSVGGRAFNTEAFF; CDR3 DNA: TGCAGCGTTGGGGGCCGGGCTTTTAACACTGAAGCTTTCTTT
clone size: NA; D gene: NA; J gene: TRBJ1-5; V gene: TRBV19; CDR3 protein: CASSYRGNQPQHF; CDR3 DNA: TGTGCCAGTAGTTACCGAGGTAATCAGCCCCAGCATTTT
clone size: NA; D gene: TRBD2; J gene: TRBJ2-3; V gene: TRBV10-3; CDR3 protein: CASKVRGGPDTQYF; CDR3 DNA: TGTGCCTCCAAGGTCCGGGGGGGGCCCGATACGCAGTATTTT
clone size: NA; D gene: NA; J gene: TRBJ2-3; V gene: TRBV30; CDR3 protein: CAWSAIAPDTQYF; CDR3 DNA: TGTGCCTGGAGCGCTATAGCGCCAGATACGCAGTATTTT
clone size: NA; D gene: NA; J gene: TRBJ1-4; V gene: TRBV29-1; CDR3 protein: CSVGQINEKLFF; CDR3 DNA: TGCAGCGTTGGACAGATTAATGAAAAACTGTTTTTT
clone size: NA; D gene: NA; J gene: TRBJ2-7; V gene: TRBV19; CDR3 protein: CASTSGDSLYEQYF; CDR3 DNA: TGTGCCAGTACCTCAGGGGATTCTCTCTACGAGCAGTACTTC
clone size: NA; D gene: NA; J gene: TRBJ2-3; V gene: TRBV5-1; CDR3 protein: CATTPKEGNTQYF; CDR3 DNA: TGCGCCACTACCCCAAAGGAAGGTAATACGCAGTATTTT
clone size: NA; D gene: NA; J gene: TRBJ2-7; V gene: TRBV5-1; CDR3 protein: CASSFAGYNEQYF; CDR3 DNA: TGCGCCAGCAGCTTTGCGGGGTACAACGAGCAGTACTTC